This T cell receptor (beta chain) is drawn from a study of blood T cell repertoires in COVID-19 (dated by TCRdb to 2019 to 2021). Study-wide context: The collaborator samples originated in the United States, Italy and Spain and spanned the acute and convalescent phases of COVID-19. The prospective study material was composed of cDNA or gDNA derived from T cells, B-cell-depleted T cells, or PBMCs. The dataset comprised deeply sampled blood TCRbeta repertoires from subjects exposed to, actively infected with, or recovered from COVID-19. The repertoires were released in a freely available public database meant as a resource for research on the immune response to SARS-CoV-2. The samples were drawn from the first 160 participants of the ongoing ImmuneRACE study and from 1,254 subjects provided by 6 global collaborators. The sample metadata nearly always contained a de-identified subject ID, COVID-19 status, age in years and sex. Where available, HLA class I and class II types were obtained from metadata supplied by the sample provider rather than from assay-based typing.

This clone has just one count. The antigen it recognizes is unknown. No base quality values were provided; no much bigger clone lies one nucleotide off. Relative to germline, V is 5 bases shorter and J is 8 bases shorter, with 9 bases between their ends. From its cysteine to its phenylalanine, the CDR3 spans 11 amino acids. Only the CDR3 portion is preserved as DNA: 33 bases, with reading frame beginning at the first base. CDR1 and CDR2 are drawn from the germline V gene: MDHEN, SYDVKM. Samples from volunteer blood donors who had recovered from COVID-19 were contributed by a second Seattle source. Whole blood was collected in K2EDTA tubes by collaborating institutions according to the institutions' own protocols. For TCRbeta analysis, collaborator samples were shipped as frozen whole blood, as isolated PBMCs, or as DNA extracted from either sample type. General findings and caveats noted by the study authors: Clinical and demographic metadata were provided uncurated, with the amount varying by source and participant.

The immunoSEQ Assay, a bias-controlled multiplex PCR, was used to amplify TCRbeta CDR3 regions from genomic DNA. The paper's data handling went like this. The number of nucleated cells in each sample was estimated from the amplification of reference gene primers within the assay. Sequence reads were collapsed and filtered to measure the absolute abundance of every unique TCRbeta CDR3 rearrangement. Productive Simpson clonality was computed per sample as the square root of Simpson's diversity index over productive rearrangements. TCRdb took over this immuneACCESS table, retaining in-frame rearrangements with V and J assigned. Such tables are incomplete; in checked studies, under half of the missing clones stem from an unresolved V gene, and the remainder is unexplained. The DNA gave D and trimming, while V, J and clone size come from that table. A total of about 240,000 clones appear in this sample, around 86% of them only once. More than 1.5% of the sample is held by the ten biggest clonotypes.

The receptor chain draws on TRBV28 and TRBJ1-2, with a weak D call of TRBD1 (5 bases match). The sequenced sample was peripheral blood. This sequence originates from a man aged 25-45 years who had recovered from COVID-19. The CDR3 is CASSDSRGYTF. The DNA reads as follows: TGTGCCAGCAGTGACAGTCGCGGCTACACCTTC.